Included here is one T cell receptor (beta chain) sequence, with context. Many counts were recorded for this clonotype. Its recognized antigen is unknown. Base qualities are not provided; no much larger clone lies one nucleotide away. This sample is part of a study of CD8 T cells in ankylosing spondylitis (dated by TCRdb to 2015 to 2018). Regarding the research as a whole: The study set out to find disease-linked TCR variants by profiling T cell receptor beta repertoires in ankylosing spondylitis patients and healthy donors. The full study cohort comprised 20 to 25 ankylosing spondylitis patients and about 110 healthy donors. Peripheral blood was sampled, and synovial fluid was additionally collected from ankylosing spondylitis patients. Broad study findings and their caveats: In peripheral blood, the disease-linked clones were found at relatively low frequencies and had a CD8+ phenotype. A TCR beta motif made up of several highly homologous amino acid variants appeared to be characteristic of blood from ankylosing spondylitis patients. The disease-linked clones were reported to be significantly enriched in matched synovial fluid samples from ankylosing spondylitis patients. Some motif variants were previously reported in synovial fluid and blood of reactive arthritis patients, suggesting common disease-initiation mechanisms.

Data came from an Illumina HiSeq 2500. Quantitative 5'-RACE with molecular barcodes was used to prepare TCR beta libraries. The source study handled its data this way. Disease-linked TCR variants were identified with a new computational method built on a probabilistic model of VDJ rearrangement. TCRdb redid the processing of the public reads, applying fastp at Q25 and MiXCR, and retained in-frame beta chains. Each entry merges the rows of one CDR3 protein and shows their most common DNA and genes. The V and J calls and clone size come from TCRdb's table, not from the authors' own analysis. The sample table shows about 320,000 distinct CDR3 sequences, and 11% are seen once. Together, the top ten hold around 10% of the sample. According to the germline V gene (reference sequence), CDR1 reads DFQATT and CDR2 reads SNEGSKA. The CDR3, from cysteine to phenylalanine, totals 13 residues. Only CDR3 DNA is held: 39 bases, read in frame from base 1. V was cut back by 3 bases and J by 5 bases, leaving a gap of 11 bases between them.

The V and J genes are TRBV20-1 and TRBJ1-3, with the D gene uncertain. Sequencing was carried out using blood, either unsorted or a sorted T cell fraction (not recorded which). This clonotype originated in a female donor with ankylosing spondylitis or in good health (not recorded which). The sequenced DNA: TGCAGTGCTAGCCCCGGGGTCAGAAACACCATATATTTT. Its protein reads: CSASPGVRNTIYF.